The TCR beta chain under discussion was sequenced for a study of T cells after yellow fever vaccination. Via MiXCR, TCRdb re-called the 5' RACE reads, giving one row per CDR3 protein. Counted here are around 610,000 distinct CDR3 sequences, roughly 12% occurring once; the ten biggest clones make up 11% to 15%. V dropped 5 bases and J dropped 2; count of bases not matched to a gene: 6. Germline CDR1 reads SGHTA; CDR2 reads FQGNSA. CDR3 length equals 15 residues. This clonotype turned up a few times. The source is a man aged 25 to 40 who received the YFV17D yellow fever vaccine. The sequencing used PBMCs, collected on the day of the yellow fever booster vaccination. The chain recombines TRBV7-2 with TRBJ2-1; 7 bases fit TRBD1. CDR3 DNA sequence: TGTGCCAGCAGCCGTAGCCAGGGGGCCTACAATGAGCAGTTCTTC. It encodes CASSRSQGAYNEQFF.